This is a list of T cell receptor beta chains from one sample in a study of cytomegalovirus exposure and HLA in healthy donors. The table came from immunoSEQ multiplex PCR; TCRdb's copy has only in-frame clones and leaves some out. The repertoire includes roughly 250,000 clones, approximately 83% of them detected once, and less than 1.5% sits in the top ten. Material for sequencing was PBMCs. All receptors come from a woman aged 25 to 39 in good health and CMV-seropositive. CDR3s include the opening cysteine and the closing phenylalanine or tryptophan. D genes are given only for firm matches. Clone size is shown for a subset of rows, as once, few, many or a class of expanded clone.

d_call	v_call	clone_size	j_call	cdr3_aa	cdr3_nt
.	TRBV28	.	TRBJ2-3	CASLSPDTDTQYF	TGTGCCAGCCTCTCCCCAGACACAGATACGCAGTATTTT
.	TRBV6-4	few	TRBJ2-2	CASSGSGAENTGELFF	TGTGCCAGCAGTGGATCTGGCGCGGAGAACACCGGGGAGCTGTTTTTT
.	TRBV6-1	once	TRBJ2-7	CASTTLGGAYDEQYF	TGTGCCAGCACGACCCTGGGGGGGGCGTACGACGAGCAGTACTTC
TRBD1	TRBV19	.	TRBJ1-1	CASSVLDRGLSDTEAFF	TGTGCCAGTAGTGTCTTAGACAGGGGGCTTTCGGACACTGAAGCTTTCTTT
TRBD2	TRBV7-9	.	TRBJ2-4	CASTTSGRALGNIQYF	TGTGCCAGCACAACTAGCGGGAGGGCGTTGGGAAACATTCAGTACTTC
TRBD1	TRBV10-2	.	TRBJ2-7	CASSGPGTGIVYEQYF	TGCGCCAGCAGCGGACCAGGGACAGGGATAGTCTACGAGCAGTACTTC
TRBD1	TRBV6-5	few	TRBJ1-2	CASSYTGQGYGYTF	TGTGCCAGCAGTTACACGGGACAGGGTTATGGCTACACCTTC
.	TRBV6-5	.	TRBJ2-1	CASSKGDEQFF	TGTGCCAGCTCTAAAGGGGATGAGCAGTTCTTC
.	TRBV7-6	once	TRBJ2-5	CASSLNRQETQYF	TGTGCCAGCAGCTTAAACAGGCAAGAGACCCAGTACTTC
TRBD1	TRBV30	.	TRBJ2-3	CAWSRDRGLSADTQYF	TGTGCCTGGAGTAGGGACAGGGGATTGTCAGCGGATACGCAGTATTTT
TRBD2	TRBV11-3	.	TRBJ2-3	CASTLSSGLAGVGRTDTQYF	TGTGCCAGCACCCTTAGCTCGGGACTAGCGGGAGTTGGCAGAACAGATACGCAGTATTTT
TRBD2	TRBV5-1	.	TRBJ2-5	CGTGSGRAGETQYF	TGCGGCACCGGCAGCGGGAGGGCCGGTGAGACCCAGTACTTC